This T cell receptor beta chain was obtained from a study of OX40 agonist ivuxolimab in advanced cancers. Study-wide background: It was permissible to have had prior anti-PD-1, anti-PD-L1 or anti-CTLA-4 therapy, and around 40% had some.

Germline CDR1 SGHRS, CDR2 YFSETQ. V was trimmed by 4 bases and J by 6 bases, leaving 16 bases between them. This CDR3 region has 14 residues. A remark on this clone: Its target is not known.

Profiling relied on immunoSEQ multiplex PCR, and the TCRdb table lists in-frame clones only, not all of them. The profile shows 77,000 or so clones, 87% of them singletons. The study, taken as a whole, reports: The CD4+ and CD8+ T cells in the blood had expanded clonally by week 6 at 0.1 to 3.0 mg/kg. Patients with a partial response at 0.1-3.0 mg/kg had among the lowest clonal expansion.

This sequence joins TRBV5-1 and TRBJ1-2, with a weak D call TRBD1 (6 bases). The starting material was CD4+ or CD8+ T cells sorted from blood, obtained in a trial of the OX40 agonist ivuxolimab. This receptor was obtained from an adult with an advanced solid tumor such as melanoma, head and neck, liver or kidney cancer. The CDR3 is CASSGPGATDGYTF. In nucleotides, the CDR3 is TGCGCCAGCAGCGGACCGGGGGCTACGGATGGCTACACCTTC.